This TCR beta chain is drawn from a study of cytomegalovirus exposure and HLA in healthy donors. In regard to this clone: Its antigen is as yet unknown.

This CDR3 has 15 residues. Per the germline V gene, CDR1 is SGHTA and CDR2 is FQGNSA. Trimming removed 2 bases from V and 7 bases from J, with 17 bases in between. Study-wide points: It was taken for granted in presence/absence analyses that sequencing depth across donors was roughly uniform.

13 Jbeta primers and 60 Vbeta primers were used for the PCR. Generated by immunoSEQ multiplex PCR, the TCRdb table keeps only in-frame clones and is missing some. The sample records tens of thousands of clones, about 84% being singletons. The sample comprised PBMCs. The clonotype comes from a girl between 2 and 10 years old in good health and CMV-seropositive. The chain combines TRBV7-2 with TRBJ1-2; D perhaps matches TRBD1 (5 bases). For the CDR3, the DNA is TGTGCCAGCAGCTTAACTGGACTGATGGGGGGTGGCTACACCTTC. This gives the protein CASSLTGLMGGGYTF.